Sequencing of this T cell receptor beta chain was carried out in a study of early T cells in non-severe SARS-CoV-2 infection. On the study more broadly: Sequencing targeted bulk RNA from unsorted whole blood, leaving chains unpaired.

Overall study results and limits: The VDJdb matching leaned toward anti-spike CD8 responses and overlooked private and CD4 specificities.

V lost 2 bases and J 5 bases, leaving 15 bases between the germline ends. The CDR3 has 15 residues. This clonotype occurred a few times. Its specificity is not known. The TCR library protocol attached unique molecular identifiers to the individual cDNA molecules. TCRdb redid the calling of the 5' RACE reads with MiXCR, one entry per CDR3 protein. Among more than 60,000 distinct CDR3 sequences listed, over 10% were seen once. Sample: whole blood, taken at baseline. This sequence originates from an adult who was a healthcare worker with PCR-confirmed SARS-CoV-2 infection or an uninfected control (not recorded which). The V call is TRBV12-3 or TRBV12-4, the J call TRBJ2-5; maybe TRBD1 (5 bases). CDR3 loop: CASSLNPRQGETQYF. Written as DNA, the CDR3 is TGTGCCAGCAGTTTAAATCCGCGGCAGGGCGAGACCCAGTACTTC.